These 29 T cell receptor beta chains came from one sample sequenced in a study of blood T cell repertoires in COVID-19. Some clones are missing from TCRdb's copy, which holds only in-frame ones; the method was immunoSEQ multiplex PCR. The repertoire holds about 160,000 clones, with 70% to 90% as singletons. Sequencing was done on a sample of PBMCs or T cells enriched from blood (not recorded which). The receptors come from a woman aged 50 to 60 who had recovered from COVID-19.

In this sample, this clone turned up a few times. This chain links TRBV15 with TRBJ2-2; a weak D match, TRBD2 (5 bases). The CDR3 covers 13 residues. Germline V CDR1 and CDR2: LNHNV, YYDKDF (reference sequence). Deletions cut 5 bases from V and 5 bases from J, with 9 bases between. The CDR3 is CATSRGRTGELFF. Written as DNA, the CDR3 is TGTGCCACCAGCCGGGGAAGGACCGGGGAGCTGTTTTTT.

The rearrangement links TRBV27 to TRBJ1-2; 7 nucleotides align to TRBD1. Germline V gives CDR1 MNHEY, CDR2 SMNVEV (reference sequence). V lost 4 bases to trimming and J lost 7 bases; unmatched junction nucleotides: 12. The CDR3 runs to 15 residues. CDR3 in amino acids: CASSSITGVRGGYTF. The CDR3 coding sequence is TGTGCCAGCAGTTCAATAACAGGGGTGAGAGGTGGCTACACCTTC.

Remarks on this clone: The same CDR3 is also encoded by other DNA sequences in this sample. The rearrangement joins TRBV19 to TRBJ1-2; 11 bases fit TRBD1. V was clipped by 6 bases and J by 8 bases; unmatched bases: 8. The CDR3 sequence is 14 residues long. Germline CDR1 LNHDA, CDR2 SQIVND (reference sequence). CDR3 DNA: TGTGCCAGTAGCACCGGACAGGGGGCAGGAGGCTACACCTTC. Protein: CASSTGQGAGGYTF.

The table lists this clone with a few counts. The genes are TRBV3-1 (or the pseudogene TRBV3-2) and TRBJ1-2; D unresolved. Germline V CDR1 and CDR2: LGHDT, YNNKEL (reference sequence). V lost 5 bases and J lost 8, with 9 bases in between. The CDR3 extends over 11 amino acids. CDR3 sequence (DNA): TGTGCCAGCAGCTCCCACACAGGCTACACCTTC. This sequence encodes CASSSHTGYTF.

This clone was counted once. This chain joins TRBV6-5 and TRBJ2-5; D may be TRBD2 (6 bases). The V end lost 5 bases, the J end lost 2 bases, and 9 bases lay between the germline ends. The CDR3 loop spans 13 amino acids. Germline CDR1 reads MNHEY; CDR2 reads SVGAGI. CDR3 sequence: CASSPGLQETQYF. In DNA form, the CDR3 reads TGTGCCAGCAGTCCCGGACTACAAGAGACCCAGTACTTC.

V is TRBV9 and J is TRBJ2-2, with 11 positions matching TRBD2. Germline V gives CDR1 SGDLS, CDR2 YYNGEE. With 2 bases clipped from V and 4 bases from J, the junction kept 4 bases outside the gene matches. This CDR3 has 16 amino acids. The CDR3 sequence is CASSVGTSGPTGELFF. In DNA form, the CDR3 reads TGTGCCAGCAGCGTCGGGACTAGCGGACCCACCGGGGAGCTGTTTTTT.

The DNA of the CDR3 is TGTGCCAGCAGCCGCGGCGGGAACCAAGAGACCCAGTACTTC. Translation gives CASSRGGNQETQYF. V and J are TRBV7-2 and TRBJ2-5, with D possibly TRBD2 on 6 matching bases. This CDR3 contains 14 residues. The germline gives CDR1 SGHTA, CDR2 FQGNSA. V dropped 5 bases and J dropped 0 bases, with 10 bases sitting between them.

CDR3 region: CASSGRRTSGLGNTQYF. CDR3 nucleotides: TGTGCCAGCAGCGGCCGTAGGACTAGCGGGTTAGGGAATACGCAGTATTTT. The rearrangement links TRBV6-2 or TRBV6-3 to TRBJ2-3; 11 nucleotides match TRBD2. Losses at the gene ends were 6 bases for V and 7 bases for J; bases not matched to a gene: 15. This CDR3 has 17 amino acids. Germline CDR1 is MNHEY and CDR2 is SVGEGT.

The chain combines TRBV6-5 with TRBJ1-1, with 8 bases lining up with TRBD1. The V gene's germline CDR1 is MNHEY and CDR2 SVGAGI. With V trimmed by 7 bases and J by 11 bases, 12 bases remained unmatched. The CDR3 extends over 13 amino acids. DNA for the CDR3: TGTGCCAGCAAGCCCTCAGGGGGCGCGTCGGCTTTCTTT. Protein: CASKPSGGASAFF.

This clone was seen just once. The V call is TRBV4-3, the J call TRBJ2-1, with a weak D call TRBD2 (6 bases). Trimming cost V 1 base and J 6 bases, with 16 bases left between them. Germline CDR1 LGHNA, CDR2 YSLEER. The CDR3 contains 16 residues. The CDR3 DNA reads as TGCGCCAGCAGCCAAGTAGCCGGGGGAGTAATCAATGAGCAGTTCTTC. Protein: CASSQVAGGVINEQFF.

The CDR3 DNA follows: TGTGCCAGCAGCTCCATAAGAAGCGGGGGCCTGAACACCGGGGAGCTGTTTTTT. Its protein is CASSSIRSGGLNTGELFF. V and J are TRBV7-3 and TRBJ2-2; 8 nucleotides match TRBD2. With V trimmed by 4 bases and J by 1 base, 11 bases remained unmatched. CDR3 length equals 18 residues. From germline, CDR1 is SGHTA and CDR2 FQGTGA.

The rearrangement links TRBV18 to TRBJ2-2; 15 nucleotides align to TRBD2. V trimming: 1 base; J trimming: 4 bases; junction bases outside the gene matches: 10. Looked up from germline, CDR1 is KGHSH and CDR2 is LQKENI. The CDR3 sequence is 20 residues long. This chain's CDR3 is CASSPLNGLAGGPGTGELFF. The CDR3 DNA is TGTGCCAGCTCACCACTCAACGGACTAGCGGGGGGGCCGGGCACCGGGGAGCTGTTTTTT.

This chain connects TRBV4-3 to TRBJ2-3; 11 bases line up with TRBD2. The trim removed 2 bases at V and 3 bases at J, leaving 4 bases unmatched. The CDR3 totals 16 residues. The germline V gene has CDR1 LGHNA and CDR2 YSLEER. This CDR3 is CASSQNSGGATDTQYF. In DNA form, the CDR3 reads TGCGCCAGCAGCCAAAATAGCGGGGGGGCGACAGATACGCAGTATTTT.

The chain is built from TRBV3-1 (or the pseudogene TRBV3-2) and TRBJ1-2; the match to TRBD1 covers 8 bases. This CDR3 is 15 amino acids long. Per the germline V gene, CDR1 is LGHDT and CDR2 is YNNKEL (reference sequence). The V segment lost 5 bases and the J segment 0 bases; nucleotides outside the gene matches: 5. The CDR3 spells CASSFRDRPNYGYTF. The CDR3 DNA sequence: TGTGCCAGCAGCTTCCGGGACAGGCCTAACTATGGCTACACCTTC.

The chain couples TRBV7-9 to TRBJ1-2; TRBD1 might be the D (5 bases). The CDR3 is made up of 14 amino acids. Germline-derived CDR1 and CDR2 are SEHNR and FQNEAQ (reference sequence). Trimming pared 5 bases from V and 6 bases from J, leaving 16 bases between. The CDR3 DNA reads as TGTGCCAGCAGCCCGAAGGGGCAGTCCAATGGCTACACCTTC. Residues: CASSPKGQSNGYTF.

The V call is TRBV7-3, the J call TRBJ2-3; TRBD2 agrees at 9 bases. The length of the CDR3 is 17 residues. Germline trimming cut 5 bases from V and 2 bases from J; bases unmatched to any gene: 11. The V gene's germline CDR1 is SGHTA and CDR2 FQGTGA. In nucleotides, the CDR3 is TGTGCCAGCAGCCTAGAGCGGGGGGCCCATCTCACAGATACGCAGTATTTT. This translates into CASSLERGAHLTDTQYF. Filled out from reference TRBV7-3 and TRBJ2-3, the complete variable domain reads GAGVSQTPSNKVTEKGKYVELRCDPISGHTALYWYRQSLGQGPEFLIYFQGTGAADDSGLPNDRFFAVRPEGSVSTLKIQRTERGDSAVYLCASSLERGAHLTDTQYFGPGTRLTVL.

This clone was recorded only once. V is TRBV19 and J is TRBJ2-7, with D perhaps TRBD1 (6 bases). Germline CDR1 and CDR2: LNHDA and SQIVND (reference sequence). The CDR3 is made up of 18 amino acids. Trimming removed 7 bases from V and 2 bases from J, with 27 bases in between. The CDR3 sequence: CASTPTARTARTAYEQYF. The CDR3 region has the DNA TGTGCCAGTACCCCCACGGCCCGGACAGCGAGGACCGCCTACGAGCAGTACTTC.

This chain joins TRBV4-1 and TRBJ1-5; weak D call: TRBD1 (5 bases). The CDR3 contains 16 residues. Germline V gene data show CDR1 as MGHRA and CDR2 as YSYEKL. V was pared by 2 bases and J by 1 base, with 12 bases between. In nucleotides, the CDR3 is TGCGCCAGCAGCCAAATGGGGGGAGGAAGCAATCAGCCCCAGCATTTT. This translates into CASSQMGGGSNQPQHF.

The J gene is TRBJ2-7, the V gene TRBV9; a possible D gene is TRBD2 (6 bases). Germline V gene lookup returns CDR1 SGDLS and CDR2 YYNGEE. The CDR3 sequence is 14 residues long. V dropped 0 bases and J dropped 3 bases, with 10 bases sitting between them. The CDR3 spells CASSVGGEVYEQYF. For the CDR3, the DNA is TGTGCCAGCAGCGTAGGCGGGGAGGTCTACGAGCAGTACTTC.

The chain links TRBV2 to TRBJ2-5; TRBD1 matches 10 bases. This CDR3 has 14 residues. With V trimmed by 5 bases and J by 4 bases, 4 bases remained unmatched. Germline V gene lookup returns CDR1 SNHLY and CDR2 FYNNEI. As DNA, the CDR3 is TGTGCCAGCAGTAGGGACAGGGGACCAGAGACCCAGTACTTC. Its protein is CASSRDRGPETQYF.

This chain connects TRBV4-1 to TRBJ2-3; D is perhaps TRBD2 (6 bases). V was cut by 0 bases and J by 10 bases, with 23 bases left in between. The CDR3 contains 17 residues. In germline, CDR1 is MGHRA, CDR2 YSYEKL. CDR3 sequence: CASSQDGGSRKVRPQYF. The CDR3 coding sequence is TGCGCCAGCAGCCAAGACGGGGGTAGCCGCAAGGTGCGTCCGCAGTATTTT.

This clone was seen a single time. This chain joins TRBV9 and TRBJ1-4; tentatively, D is TRBD1 (5 bases). The CDR3 extends over 14 amino acids. The V gene's germline CDR1 is SGDLS and CDR2 YYNGEE. The ends were cut back, 3 bases at V and 5 bases at J, with 11 bases in the middle. Written as DNA, the CDR3 is TGTGCCAGCAGCGCCCAGGGTGGAAATGAAAAACTGTTTTTT. Its protein product is CASSAQGGNEKLFF.

V usage is TRBV5-5 and J usage is TRBJ1-3, with D uncertain. The CDR3 covers 13 residues. Trimming stripped 2 bases from V and 3 bases from J, with 6 bases between. CDR1 and CDR2 (germline): SGHKS, YYEKEE (reference sequence). CDR3 amino acids: CASSFTDGNTIYF. The CDR3 nucleotides read TGTGCCAGCAGCTTCACTGATGGAAACACCATATATTTT.

The CDR3 here is CASSRRQLNTEAFF. CDR3 DNA sequence: TGTGCCAGCAGCCGGAGACAGTTGAACACTGAAGCTTTCTTT. The rearrangement joins TRBV3-1 (or the pseudogene TRBV3-2) to TRBJ1-1, with D perhaps TRBD1 (5 bases). V lost 4 bases, J lost 0 bases, and 9 bases lay in between. Looked up from germline, CDR1 is LGHDT and CDR2 is YNNKEL (reference sequence). The CDR3 consists of 14 residues.

The chain recombines TRBV5-1 with TRBJ1-3, with D perhaps matching TRBD1 (5 bases). Trimming shortened V by 0 bases and J by 2 bases, and 6 bases separated the two germline ends. The CDR3 consists of 14 residues. From germline, CDR1 is SGHRS and CDR2 YFSETQ. The CDR3 region is CASSLEGTGNTIYF. CDR3 nucleotides: TGCGCCAGCAGCTTGGAGGGGACTGGAAACACCATATATTTT.

The chain couples TRBV7-9 to TRBJ1-1; a possible D gene is TRBD1 (5 bases). The V and J ends lost 1 base and 2 bases respectively, with 11 bases between them. The CDR3 is 15 residues long. The germline CDR1 and CDR2 sequences are SEHNR and FQNEAQ (reference sequence). The CDR3 region is CASSLVGRENTEAFF. The CDR3 region has the DNA TGTGCCAGCAGCTTAGTAGGCAGGGAAAACACTGAAGCTTTCTTT.

A single count supports this clone. The chain recombines TRBV7-3 with TRBJ1-6; 9 bases agree with TRBD1. The J segment lost 9 bases and the V segment lost 0 bases, leaving 6 bases of the junction unmatched. Germline lookup yields CDR1 SGHTA and CDR2 FQGTGA. This CDR3 comprises 16 residues. In DNA form, the CDR3 reads TGTGCCAGCAGCTTAACCGGGGACAGGGCTACTTCACCCCTCCACTTT. Amino acids: CASSLTGDRATSPLHF. The variable domain in full, completed from reference TRBV7-3 and TRBJ1-6, reads GAGVSQTPSNKVTEKGKYVELRCDPISGHTALYWYRQSLGQGPEFLIYFQGTGAADDSGLPNDRFFAVRPEGSVSTLKIQRTERGDSAVYLCASSLTGDRATSPLHFGNGTRLTVT.

This clone is a singleton in its sample. The chain recombines TRBV11-3 with TRBJ2-1, with 9 bases matching TRBD1. After removal of 5 bases from V and 7 bases from J, the junction contained 6 bases not matched to a gene. This CDR3 contains 14 residues. Germline V CDR1 and CDR2: SGHNT, YENEEA. The DNA for the CDR3 is TGTGCCAGCAGCCGAGGGACAGGGCTAAATGAGCAGTTCTTC. Translation gives CASSRGTGLNEQFF.

This chain links TRBV11-3 with TRBJ2-7; TRBD1 agrees at 7 bases. The CDR3 sequence is 15 residues long. Trimming cost V 1 base and J 1 base; bases outside gene matches: 4. Germline lookup yields CDR1 SGHNT and CDR2 YENEEA. The CDR3 reads CASSLAGRGSYEQYF. The CDR3 DNA sequence: TGTGCCAGCAGCTTAGCCGGCAGGGGGTCCTACGAGCAGTACTTC.